Listed here are 2 T cell receptor beta chains from one sample, sequenced in a study of T cells in Graves' hyperthyroidism and ophthalmopathy (dated by TCRdb to the late 2010s). The library was produced with multiplex PCR. TCRdb shows the sequencer as Illumina HiSeq 2000. Amplification of TCR beta CDR3 regions was carried out from RNA transcripts. A first-round RT-PCR of the TCR CDR3 used the HTBI primer set with the Qiagen OneStep RT-PCR kit. The public sequencing data were trimmed at Q25 with fastp and processed into clonotypes with MiXCR by TCRdb, which kept only in-frame beta chains. All rows with the same CDR3 protein become a single entry with the most common DNA and genes. The table for this sample lists about 600,000 distinct CDR3 sequences; around 14% of them were counted only once. The ten largest clones represent less than 9% of the sample. Sequencing was performed on blood. The receptors derive from a woman younger than 30 with Graves' ophthalmopathy.

This rearrangement joins TRBV7-2 to TRBJ1-4; tentative D call: TRBD1 (5 bases). V was trimmed by 3 bases and J by 11 bases, leaving 7 bases between them. Looked up from germline, CDR1 is SGHTA and CDR2 is FQGNSA. The CDR3 is made up of 11 amino acids. CDR3 amino acids: CASSFEGKLFF. CDR3 nucleotides: TGTGCCAGCAGCTTCGAGGGGAAACTGTTTTTT.

This clonotype was detected many times. The V call is TRBV11-2, the J call TRBJ2-3; D not certain. V was trimmed by 0 bases and J by 0 bases, leaving 7 bases between them. The CDR3 loop spans 15 amino acids. Germline V gives CDR1 SGHAT, CDR2 FQNNGV. CDR3 residues: CASSLEHSSTDTQYF. CDR3 bases: TGTGCCAGCAGCTTAGAACACTCTAGCACAGATACGCAGTATTTT.